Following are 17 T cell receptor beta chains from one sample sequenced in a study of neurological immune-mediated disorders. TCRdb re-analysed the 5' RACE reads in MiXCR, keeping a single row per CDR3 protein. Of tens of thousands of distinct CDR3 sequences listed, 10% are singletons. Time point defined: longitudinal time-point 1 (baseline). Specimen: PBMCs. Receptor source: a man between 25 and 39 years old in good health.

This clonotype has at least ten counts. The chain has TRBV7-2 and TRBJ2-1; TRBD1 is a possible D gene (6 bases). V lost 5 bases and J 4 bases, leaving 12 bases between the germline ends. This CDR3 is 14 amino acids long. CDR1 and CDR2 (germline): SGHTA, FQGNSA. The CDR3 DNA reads TGTGCCAGCAGCCAGGACAGCAGATACAATGAGCAGTTCTTC. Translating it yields CASSQDSRYNEQFF.

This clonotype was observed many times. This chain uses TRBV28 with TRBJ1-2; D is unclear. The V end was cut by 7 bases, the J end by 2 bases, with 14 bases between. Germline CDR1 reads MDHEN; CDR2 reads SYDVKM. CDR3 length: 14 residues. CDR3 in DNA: TGTGCCAGCACCACTAAGGACGCGAACTATGGCTACACCTTC. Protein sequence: CASTTKDANYGYTF.

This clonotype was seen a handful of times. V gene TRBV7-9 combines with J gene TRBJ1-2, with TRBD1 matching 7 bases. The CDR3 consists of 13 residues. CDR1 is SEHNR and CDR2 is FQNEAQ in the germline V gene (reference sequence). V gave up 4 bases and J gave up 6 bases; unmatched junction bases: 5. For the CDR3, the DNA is TGTGCCAGCAGCTCCGACAGGGCCCATGGCTACACCTTC. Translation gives CASSSDRAHGYTF.

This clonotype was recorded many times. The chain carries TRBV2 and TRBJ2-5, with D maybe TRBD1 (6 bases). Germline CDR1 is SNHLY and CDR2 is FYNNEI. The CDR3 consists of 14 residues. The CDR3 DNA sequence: TGTGCTAGAGGGGCCGGGACATCTCTCGGGACCCAGTACTTC. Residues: CARGAGTSLGTQYF.

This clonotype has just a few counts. CDR3 protein: CASSPSSSSGNTIYF. In nucleotides, the CDR3 is TGTGCCAGCTCACCTTCGAGTAGCTCTGGAAACACCATATATTTT. J is TRBJ1-3 and V is TRBV18; D unclear. Germline assignment: CDR1 KGHSH and CDR2 LQKENI. The CDR3 totals 15 residues. V was pared by 3 bases and J by 0 bases, with 9 bases between.

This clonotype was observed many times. In DNA, the CDR3 is TGCGCCAGCAGCTTGGAAGCGGGAGGGCCGAATGAGCAGTTCTTC. It specifies CASSLEAGGPNEQFF. This sequence joins TRBV5-1 and TRBJ2-1; TRBD2 matches 10 bases. CDR1 and CDR2 from the germline V gene are SGHRS and YFSETQ. The CDR3 has 15 residues. The V segment lost 0 bases and the J segment 7 bases; nucleotides outside the gene matches: 4.

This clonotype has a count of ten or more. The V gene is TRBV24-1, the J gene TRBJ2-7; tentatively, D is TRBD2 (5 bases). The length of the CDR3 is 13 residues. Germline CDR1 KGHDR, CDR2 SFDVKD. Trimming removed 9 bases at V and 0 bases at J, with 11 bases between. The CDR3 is CATGRGNSYEQYF. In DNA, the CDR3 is TGTGCCACCGGTCGGGGAAACTCCTACGAGCAGTACTTC.

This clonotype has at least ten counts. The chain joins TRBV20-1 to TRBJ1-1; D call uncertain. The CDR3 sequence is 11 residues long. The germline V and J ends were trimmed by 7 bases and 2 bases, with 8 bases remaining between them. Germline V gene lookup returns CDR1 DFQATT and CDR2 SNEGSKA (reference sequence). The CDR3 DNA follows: TGCAGTGACCTGACCAACACTGAAGCTTTCTTT. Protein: CSDLTNTEAFF.

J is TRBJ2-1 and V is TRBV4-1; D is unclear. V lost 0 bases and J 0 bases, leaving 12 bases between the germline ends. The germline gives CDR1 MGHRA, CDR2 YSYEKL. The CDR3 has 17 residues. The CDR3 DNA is TGCGCCAGCAGCCAAGATTCGATACCTAGCTCCTACAATGAGCAGTTCTTC. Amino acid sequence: CASSQDSIPSSYNEQFF.

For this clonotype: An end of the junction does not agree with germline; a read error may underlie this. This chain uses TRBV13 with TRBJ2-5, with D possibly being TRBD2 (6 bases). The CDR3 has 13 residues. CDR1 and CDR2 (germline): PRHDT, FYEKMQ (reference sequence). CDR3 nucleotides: TGTGCCAGCAGTGGGGGACTCGGCGAGACACAGTACTTC. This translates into CASSGGLGETQYF.

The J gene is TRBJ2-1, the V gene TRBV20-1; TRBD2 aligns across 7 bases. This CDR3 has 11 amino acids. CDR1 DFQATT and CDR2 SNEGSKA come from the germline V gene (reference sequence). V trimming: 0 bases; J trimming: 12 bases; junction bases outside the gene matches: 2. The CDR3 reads CSAREGGVQFF. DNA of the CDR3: TGCAGTGCTAGAGAGGGGGGGGTGCAGTTCTTC.

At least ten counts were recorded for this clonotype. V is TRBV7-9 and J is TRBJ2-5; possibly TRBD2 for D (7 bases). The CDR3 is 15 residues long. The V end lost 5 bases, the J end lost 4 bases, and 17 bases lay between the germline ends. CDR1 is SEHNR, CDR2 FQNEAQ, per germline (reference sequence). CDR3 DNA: TGTGCCAGCAGCCCGCCTGCGGGGGCGCGAGAGACCCAGTACTTC. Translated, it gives CASSPPAGARETQYF.

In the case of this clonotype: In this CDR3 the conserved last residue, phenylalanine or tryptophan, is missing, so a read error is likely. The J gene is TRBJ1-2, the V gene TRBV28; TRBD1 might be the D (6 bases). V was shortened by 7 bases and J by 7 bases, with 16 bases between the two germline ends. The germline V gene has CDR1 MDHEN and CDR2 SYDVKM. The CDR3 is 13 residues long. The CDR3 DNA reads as TGTGCCAGCATCTCACAGGGTCGGCTTGGCTACACCATC. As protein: CASISQGRLGYTI.

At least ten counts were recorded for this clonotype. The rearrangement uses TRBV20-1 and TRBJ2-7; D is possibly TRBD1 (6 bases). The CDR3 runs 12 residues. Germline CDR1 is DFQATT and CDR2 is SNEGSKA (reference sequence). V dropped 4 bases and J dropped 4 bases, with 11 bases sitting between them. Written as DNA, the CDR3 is TGCAGTGCTACGACAGGATTGTACGAGCAGTACTTC. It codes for CSATTGLYEQYF.

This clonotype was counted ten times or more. The CDR3 sequence is CASSLESGARQPQHF. For the CDR3, the DNA is TGTGCCAGCAGCTTAGAGTCTGGGGCGAGGCAGCCCCAGCATTTT. The chain links TRBV7-9 to TRBJ1-5; tentative D call: TRBD1 (5 bases). In germline, CDR1 is SEHNR, CDR2 FQNEAQ (reference sequence). Deletions cut 1 base from V and 7 bases from J, with 14 bases between. The CDR3 has 15 residues. The variable domain in full, completed from reference TRBV7-9 and TRBJ1-5, reads DTGVSQNPRHKITKRGQNVTFRCDPISEHNRLYWYRQTLGQGPEFLTYFQNEAQLEKSRLLSDRFSAERPKGSFSTLEIQRTEQGDSAMYLCASSLESGARQPQHFGDGTRLSIL.

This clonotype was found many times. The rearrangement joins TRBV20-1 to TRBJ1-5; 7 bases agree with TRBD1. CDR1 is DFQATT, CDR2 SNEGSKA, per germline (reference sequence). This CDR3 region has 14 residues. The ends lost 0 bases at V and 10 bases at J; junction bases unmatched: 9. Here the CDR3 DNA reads TGCAGTGCTAGAGAGGGACAGTGGGTCGGTCCCCAGCATTTT. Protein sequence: CSAREGQWVGPQHF.

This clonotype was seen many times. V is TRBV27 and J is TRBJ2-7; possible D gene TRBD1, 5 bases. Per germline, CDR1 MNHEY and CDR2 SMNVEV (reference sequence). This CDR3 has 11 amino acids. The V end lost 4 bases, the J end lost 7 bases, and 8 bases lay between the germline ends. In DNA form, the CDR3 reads TGTGCCAGCAGTTGGGGCACAGAGCAGTACTTC. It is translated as CASSWGTEQYF.